These 12 T cell receptor beta chains originate from one sample sequenced in a study of cytomegalovirus exposure and HLA in healthy donors. A multiplex PCR was run with 60 Vbeta primers and 13 Jbeta primers. Some clones are missing from TCRdb's copy, which holds only in-frame ones; the method was immunoSEQ multiplex PCR. The sample yields tens of thousands of clones, around 80% seen once. Material: PBMCs. These receptors were obtained from a man aged 18 to 29 in good health and CMV-seronegative.

This clone was found a few times. The rearrangement links TRBV12-5 to TRBJ2-1; 9 bases are shared with TRBD2. Unmatched junction bases numbered 10, after V lost 0 bases and J lost 4 bases. The CDR3 contains 18 residues. Germline lookup yields CDR1 LGHNT and CDR2 FRNRAP. CDR3 DNA sequence: TGTGCTAGTGGTTTGGTACGCCGACTAGCGGAGCTATACAATGAGCAGTTCTTC. This codes for CASGLVRRLAELYNEQFF.

This chain connects TRBV27 to TRBJ1-1; 7 bases line up with TRBD1. Trimming cost V 6 bases and J 7 bases; bases outside gene matches: 8. Germline V gene sequence: CDR1 MNHEY, CDR2 SMNVEV (reference sequence). CDR3 length: 13 amino acids. This chain's CDR3 is CASSLKNRGEAFF. CDR3 bases: TGTGCCAGCAGCCTAAAGAACAGGGGTGAAGCTTTCTTT.

Remarks on this clone: One end of the junction does not line up with germline, which may come from a read error. The chain couples TRBV28 to TRBJ2-1; TRBD2 aligns across 9 bases. The CDR3 runs 17 residues. Germline CDR1 is MDHEN and CDR2 is SYDVKM. The CDR3 DNA reads as TGTGTCAGCAGTTCAGGTAGCGGGAGCCCTTCCTACAATGAGCAGTTCTTC. Translating it yields CVSSSGSGSPSYNEQFF.

In its sample, this clone was seen once. This chain links TRBV21-1 with TRBJ2-1; the DNA was not used to check the table's D call, TRBD1. TRBV21-1 is deemed a pseudogene. This CDR3 has 17 residues. CDR3 coding DNA: TGTGCCAGCAGCAACCGGACAGGCCTAAGCTCCTACAATGAGCAGTTCTTC. Translation: CASSNRTGLSSYNEQFF.

The rearrangement links TRBV7-9 to TRBJ2-2, with 8 bases aligning to TRBD2. The CDR3 covers 15 residues. The germline V gene has CDR1 SEHNR and CDR2 FQNEAQ (reference sequence). V was clipped by 10 bases and J by 2 bases; unmatched bases: 9. CDR3 sequence (DNA): TGTGCCATAAGACCCAGCGGGAGCAACACCGGGGAGCTGTTTTTT. As protein: CAIRPSGSNTGELFF.

The CDR3 sequence: CASSFLRQDRETQYF. As DNA, the CDR3 is TGTGCCAGCAGTTTTCTCCGACAGGACCGGGAGACCCAGTACTTC. This rearrangement joins TRBV28 to TRBJ2-5, with TRBD1 as a possible D gene (6 bases). The CDR3 covers 15 residues. Trimming cost V 3 bases and J 5 bases, with 16 bases left between them. In germline, CDR1 is MDHEN, CDR2 SYDVKM.

V is TRBV30 and J is TRBJ2-3; D is unresolved. Trimming took 3 bases from V and 4 from J, leaving 5 bases between them. The germline V gene has CDR1 GTSNPN and CDR2 SVGIG (reference sequence). The CDR3 consists of 11 residues. The CDR3 coding sequence is TGTGCCTGGAGCGGGTCAGATACGCAGTATTTT. This gives the protein CAWSGSDTQYF.

The J gene is TRBJ1-1, the V gene TRBV4-2, with D possibly being TRBD1 (5 bases). Germline V lookup: CDR1 LGHNA, CDR2 YNFKEQ. The V end lost 3 bases, the J end lost 0 bases, and 23 bases lay between the germline ends. The CDR3 is 19 amino acids. CDR3 region: CASSQESMGLSDMNTEAFF. The CDR3 DNA reads TGTGCCAGCAGCCAGGAAAGTATGGGACTTTCTGATATGAACACTGAAGCTTTCTTT.

This clone was picked up one time. This sequence joins TRBV7-3 and TRBJ2-6; TRBD2 is a possible D gene (6 bases). The ends were cut back, 5 bases at V and 2 bases at J, with 13 bases in the middle. CDR3 length equals 16 residues. The V gene's germline CDR1 is SGHTA and CDR2 FQGTGA. CDR3 residues: CASSQWRATGANVLTF. CDR3 nucleotides: TGTGCCAGCAGCCAATGGAGGGCTACTGGGGCCAACGTCCTGACTTTC.

The chain carries TRBV5-8 and TRBJ1-4; D is ambiguous. Trimming left V 1 base short and J 3 bases short, with 13 bases between. The CDR3 is made up of 16 amino acids. Germline lookup yields CDR1 SGHTS and CDR2 YDEGEE. The CDR3 coding sequence is TGTGCCAGCAGCTTGATGGGAGTAGAGGCTAATGAAAAACTGTTTTTT. It yields the protein CASSLMGVEANEKLFF.

The chain's CDR3 is CAWSVIRGEKLFF. In nucleotides, the CDR3 is TGTGCCTGGAGTGTGATCAGAGGGGAAAAACTGTTTTTT. This chain uses TRBV30 with TRBJ1-4; unclear D gene. Germline assignment: CDR1 GTSNPN and CDR2 SVGIG (reference sequence). Trimming cost V 0 bases and J 8 bases, with 10 bases left between them. CDR3 length equals 13 residues.

The chain uses TRBV19 and TRBJ2-1, with D possibly being TRBD2 (5 bases). CDR3 length: 11 residues. Trimming took 5 bases from V and 13 from J, leaving 12 bases between them. Germline-derived CDR1 and CDR2 are LNHDA and SQIVND (reference sequence). The CDR3 bases are TGTGCCAGTAGTGAGGACTGGATTCAGTTCTTC. Its translation: CASSEDWIQFF.